Listed below are T cell receptor beta chains from one sample, sequenced in a study of identical twins. TCRdb re-called the 5' RACE reads through MiXCR, storing one row per CDR3 protein. Altogether fewer than 650,000 distinct CDR3 sequences are present, under 8.5% being singletons, with the ten largest covering 1.5% to 2%. The data also belong to a second study, concerning yellow fever vaccine responses in identical twins.

The sequencing sample was made of PBMCs. The receptors derive from a woman aged 18-30 years in good health. Each CDR3 is given with its conserved first and last residue. D genes are given only for firm matches. The size of a clone is reported for some rows only, either as once, few or many, or as a class for expanded clones.

V gene	clone size	D gene	J gene	CDR3 length	CDR3 protein	CDR3 DNA
TRBV20-1	few	NA	TRBJ1-5	13	CSAHGGGNQPQHF	TGCAGTGCTCATGGGGGGGGCAATCAGCCCCAGCATTTT
TRBV20-1	NA	NA	TRBJ1-2	18	CSARVIGAGHGGTYGYTF	TGCAGTGCTAGAGTCATCGGAGCGGGCCATGGCGGGACATATGGCTACACCTTC
TRBV5-1	NA	NA	TRBJ2-1	15	CASSLRQDSYNEQFF	TGCGCCAGCAGCTTGCGACAGGATTCCTACAATGAGCAGTTCTTC
TRBV20-1	many	NA	TRBJ1-6	13	CSASAGVNSPLHF	TGCAGTGCTAGCGCAGGGGTTAATTCACCCCTCCACTTT
TRBV6-1	few	NA	TRBJ1-4	15	CASNPSSSSKEKLFF	TGTGCCAGCAACCCCTCATCCTCATCGAAGGAAAAACTGTTTTTT
TRBV29-1	many	NA	TRBJ1-4	11	CSVRTNEKLFF	TGCAGCGTACGGACTAATGAAAAACTGTTTTTT
TRBV5-1	few	NA	TRBJ2-5	15	CASSLAVGGPETQYF	TGCGCCAGCAGCTTGGCGGTAGGCGGTCCGGAGACCCAGTACTTC
TRBV3-1	NA	TRBD2	TRBJ2-2	19	CASSQDWGLAGYNTGELFF	TGTGCCAGCAGCCAAGATTGGGGACTAGCGGGATATAACACCGGGGAGCTGTTTTTT
TRBV12-3/TRBV12-4	few	NA	TRBJ2-5	14	CASSFLVGKETQYF	TGTGCCAGCAGCTTCCTAGTTGGCAAAGAGACCCAGTACTTC
TRBV20-1	few	TRBD1	TRBJ1-2	15	CSAVSGTGTNYGYTF	TGCAGTGCTGTTTCCGGGACAGGGACTAACTATGGCTACACCTTC
TRBV24-1	many	TRBD2	TRBJ2-7	17	CATSDLEKRGYLFEQYF	TGTGCCACCAGTGATTTGGAAAAGCGGGGGTATCTCTTCGAGCAGTACTTC
TRBV20-1	few	TRBD1	TRBJ1-1	17	CSARLGIQGARGTEAFF	TGCAGTGCTAGGTTAGGAATTCAGGGGGCGCGGGGCACTGAAGCTTTCTTT
TRBV5-5	many	NA	TRBJ2-4	15	CASSSLRDTKNIQYF	TGTGCCAGCAGCTCACTCCGGGACACTAAAAACATTCAGTACTTC
TRBV11-2	few	NA	TRBJ1-1	15	CASSFRRGGNTEAFF	TGTGCCAGCAGCTTTAGGAGAGGGGGGAACACTGAAGCTTTCTTT
TRBV28	NA	NA	TRBJ2-1	15	CASTPGAVGSNEQFF	TGTGCCAGCACCCCCGGGGCAGTGGGGTCGAATGAGCAGTTCTTC